The rows below give T cell receptor beta chains drawn from one sample of a study of blood T cell repertoires in COVID-19. Assay: immunoSEQ multiplex PCR; the TCRdb copy retains only in-frame clones and omits some. Among about 200,000 clones, 80% to 90% were seen once, and the ten largest hold roughly 10%. The specimen was peripheral blood. The source of these receptors is a woman of 80 years or more with acute or convalescent COVID-19. The CDR3 runs from the conserved cysteine through the conserved F or W. The D gene is left open where the match is weak. Some rows mark clone size as missing; the rest say once, few, many or name a class of expanded clone.

>TRBD1|-|TRBV29-1|TRBJ2-7
TGCAGCGCCCGGGACAGCCTCGGCGAGCAGTACTTC
CSARDSLGEQYF
>TRBD1|-|TRBV15|TRBJ1-2
TGTGCCACCAGCGGGGACAGGGGTAATGGCTACACCTTC
CATSGDRGNGYTF
>TRBD2|-|TRBV3-1/TRBV3-2|TRBJ2-7
TGTGCCAGCAGCCAAGAGGCTAGCGGGGGCGAGCAGTACTTC
CASSQEASGGEQYF
>TRBD2|-|TRBV9|TRBJ2-5
TGTGCCAGCAGCACGCGGGGGGGCTGGGATCAAGAGACCCAGTACTTC
CASSTRGGWDQETQYF
>TRBD1|-|TRBV15|TRBJ2-1
TGTGCCACCAGCACCCGGGACAGAGTTTACAATGAGCAGTTCTTC
CATSTRDRVYNEQFF
>-|once|TRBV6-5|TRBJ2-2
TGTGCCAGCAGTTACAATTCAGAATCAGATACGCTGTTTTTT
CASSYNSESDTLFF
>-|few|TRBV6-5|TRBJ1-2
TGTGCCAGCAGCGGAGGGCAACTTAACTATGGCTACACCTTC
CASSGGQLNYGYTF
>-|-|TRBV5-1|TRBJ1-1
TGCGCCAGCAGCCCCGGGGATACTGAAGCTTTCTTT
CASSPGDTEAFF
>-|-|TRBV5-5|TRBJ2-1
TGTGCCAGCAGCGCGTCTTGGGCTGGGTTCAATGAGCAGTTCTTC
CASSASWAGFNEQFF
>-|-|TRBV12-3/TRBV12-4|TRBJ1-1
TGTGCCAGCAGCCCGGGTCGGAACACTGAAGCTTTCTTT
CASSPGRNTEAFF
>-|-|TRBV30|TRBJ2-2
TGTGCCTGGAGTGACAGGGTCCCCGGGGAGCTGTTTTTT
CAWSDRVPGELFF
>TRBD2|few|TRBV27|TRBJ2-5
TGTGCCAGCAGTTTATACGGCGGGAGCCCTCCGGGGACCCAGTACTTC
CASSLYGGSPPGTQYF
>TRBD1|-|TRBV19|TRBJ1-5
TGTGCCAGTAGTATAGGACAGGGGGCTCAGCCCCAGCATTTT
CASSIGQGAQPQHF
>TRBD1|-|TRBV11-3|TRBJ2-7
TGTGCCAGCAGCATTGGGACAGGCCTCTCCTACGAGCAGTACTTC
CASSIGTGLSYEQYF
>-|once|TRBV9|TRBJ1-6
TGTGCCAGCAGCGTATCCGCAGGGGATAATTCACCCCTCCACTTT
CASSVSAGDNSPLHF
>TRBD1|-|TRBV18|TRBJ2-7
TGTGCCAGCTCTGCCACTTACACAGGGGTTTACGAGCAGTACTTC
CASSATYTGVYEQYF
>-|-|TRBV15|TRBJ1-1
TGTGCCACCAGCAGAGATTTGGGGGGCACTGAAGCTTTCTTT
CATSRDLGGTEAFF
>TRBD1|-|TRBV19|TRBJ1-6
TGTGCCAGTAGTATCCTCTCGTACGGGACAGCTAATTCACCCCTCCACTTT
CASSILSYGTANSPLHF
>TRBD1|-|TRBV19|TRBJ1-2
TGTGCCAGTAGTCCTCAACAGGGGGGAAACTATGGCTACACCTTC
CASSPQQGGNYGYTF
>TRBD2|-|TRBV11-2|TRBJ2-1
TGTGCCAGCAGCTTGGGACGGGGGGGCGTCTATGAGCAGTTCTTC
CASSLGRGGVYEQFF
>-|-|TRBV20-1|TRBJ1-5
TGCAGTGCTAGTTTCGGTACTAGCAATCAGCCCCAGCATTTT
CSASFGTSNQPQHF
>TRBD2|few|TRBV24-1|TRBJ2-3
TGTGCCACCAGTTCCCTCACCGGGACTAGCGGCCCAGATACGCAGTATTTT
CATSSLTGTSGPDTQYF
>-|-|TRBV7-9|TRBJ2-7
TGTGCCAGCAGCTCGGACAGCTCCTACGAGCAGTACTTC
CASSSDSSYEQYF
>-|few|TRBV7-6|TRBJ1-6
TGTGCCAGCAGCTTAGAGGCCGCCAGGCCCCTCCACTTT
CASSLEAARPLHF
>-|-|TRBV25-1|TRBJ1-1
TGTGCCAGCCATAATGCCAGGGAAGCTTTCTTT
CASHNAREAFF
>TRBD2|-|TRBV18|TRBJ2-7
TGTGCCAGCTCACCACCTTCACTAGCGGGAGTCCACGAGCAGTACTTC
CASSPPSLAGVHEQYF
>-|-|TRBV19|TRBJ1-3
TGTGCCAGTAGTGCAGGGGCGTTCTCTGGAAACACCATATATTTT
CASSAGAFSGNTIYF
>TRBD1|once|TRBV4-1|TRBJ2-7
TGCGCCAGCAGCCAAGGGACAGGGGCGGCCTACGAGCAGTACTTC
CASSQGTGAAYEQYF
>TRBD1|-|TRBV9|TRBJ2-7
TGTGCCAGCAGCGAGACGGGACAGGTAGCCTACGAGCAGTACTTC
CASSETGQVAYEQYF
>TRBD2|-|TRBV7-2|TRBJ2-7
TGTGCCAGCAGCTTAGCCCTAGCGGGGCCTACGTCTCCCTACGAGCAGTACTTC
CASSLALAGPTSPYEQYF
>TRBD1|-|TRBV9|TRBJ1-2
TGTGCCAGCAGCAACAGGGGCCGGGGCTACACCTTC
CASSNRGRGYTF
>-|few|TRBV4-1|TRBJ1-1
TGCGCCAGCAGCCAGACAGCAAACACTGAAGCTTTCTTT
CASSQTANTEAFF
>TRBD2|few|TRBV7-2|TRBJ2-1
TGTGCCAGCAGCTTAGGTAGACCCCGGGGGGACAATGAGCAGTTCTTC
CASSLGRPRGDNEQFF
>-|-|TRBV18|TRBJ1-1
TGTGCCAGCTCACCCTTCGCGGACAGCCTGGAAGCTTTCTTT
CASSPFADSLEAFF
>TRBD1|-|TRBV20-1|TRBJ2-1
TGCAGTGCTAGCGATGGGGACAGGGGATTCTTC
CSASDGDRGFF
>TRBD1|-|TRBV18|TRBJ1-1
TGTGCCAGCTCACCGCCGACAGGGGTAAGGACTGAAGCTTTCTTT
CASSPPTGVRTEAFF
>TRBD2|-|TRBV7-3|TRBJ2-3
TGTGCCAGCAGCTTAGGGCTAGCGGGGTTAGATACGCAGTATTTT
CASSLGLAGLDTQYF
>TRBD1|few|TRBV6-5|TRBJ1-4
TGTGCCAGCAGCGGGGGACAGGGAGGGGAAAAACTGTTTTTT
CASSGGQGGEKLFF
>TRBD1|-|TRBV24-1|TRBJ2-1
TGTGCCACCAGTGTGCGACAGGGAATCTACGATGAGCAGTTCTTC
CATSVRQGIYDEQFF
>TRBD1|few|TRBV18|TRBJ1-2
TGTGCCAGCTCACCACGTGGTACAGGGGGGCATGGCTACACCTTC
CASSPRGTGGHGYTF
>-|-|TRBV5-1|TRBJ2-1
TGCGCCAGCAGCTTGGTGGAGGGAGCGGGCAATGAGCAGTTCTTC
CASSLVEGAGNEQFF
>TRBD1|once|TRBV5-4|TRBJ2-2
TGTGCCAGCAGCCTATTGACAGGGCAGAACACCGGGGAGCTGTTTTTT
CASSLLTGQNTGELFF
>TRBD1|-|TRBV3-1/TRBV3-2|TRBJ1-2
TGTGCCAGCAGCCACGGGACAGGGAATGGCTACACCTTC
CASSHGTGNGYTF
>-|few|TRBV28|TRBJ1-2
TGTGCCACCCACTCGGGATATGGCTACACCTTC
CATHSGYGYTF
>-|-|TRBV6-4|TRBJ2-3
TGTGCCAGCAGTGACAGGTCGACTAGGTGGTATTTT
CASSDRSTRWYF
>-|-|TRBV3-1/TRBV3-2|TRBJ2-7
TGTGCCAGCAGTATGAGCGAGGTTGGCGAGCAGTACTTC
CASSMSEVGEQYF
>TRBD1|-|TRBV18|TRBJ1-1
TGTGCCAGCGGGGACAGGAGTGGCACTGAAGCTTTCTTT
CASGDRSGTEAFF
>-|-|TRBV27|TRBJ2-3
TGTGCCAGCAGTTTTGAGAAAGCGAGGTCAGATACGCAGTATTTT
CASSFEKARSDTQYF
>-|-|TRBV14|TRBJ2-1
TGTGCCAGCAGCCAAGATAGTTGGGGCGAGCAGTTCTTC
CASSQDSWGEQFF
>-|few|TRBV6-6|TRBJ1-5
TGTGCCAGCAGTTACTCCGAGGAAAATCAGCCCCAGCATTTT
CASSYSEENQPQHF
>TRBD2|-|TRBV7-2|TRBJ2-3
TGTGCCAGCAGCTTAGTACTAGCGGGTTCCACAGATACGCAGTATTTT
CASSLVLAGSTDTQYF
>TRBD1|-|TRBV28|TRBJ1-5
TGTTCCAGCTACGGACAGGGGGTTGGAGGGGGCAATCAGCCCCAGCATTTT
CSSYGQGVGGGNQPQHF
>TRBD1|-|TRBV2|TRBJ1-6
TGTGCCAGTAAGACAGGGGCTAATAATTCACCCCTCCACTTT
CASKTGANNSPLHF
>-|-|TRBV19|TRBJ1-1
TGTGCCAGTAGTATTCCCGGCAGGGGAGTGAATGAAGCTTTCTTT
CASSIPGRGVNEAFF
>-|few|TRBV12-5|TRBJ2-1
TGTGCTAGTGGTTTGGTACTGGGGTTGACGGGGACTGGGGTGTACAATGAGCAGTTCTTC
CASGLVLGLTGTGVYNEQFF
>-|-|TRBV19|TRBJ1-1
TGTGCCAGTAGTATAGGAGTTACAGATGCCACTGAAGCTTTCTTT
CASSIGVTDATEAFF
>-|-|TRBV9|TRBJ1-2
TGTGCCGCCCTAGGGGGGGGGAACTATGGCTACACCTTC
CAALGGGNYGYTF
>-|-|TRBV3-1/TRBV3-2|TRBJ2-3
TGTGCCAGCAGCCAGATCCTAGGCCCAGGGGGCACAGATACGCAGTATTTT
CASSQILGPGGTDTQYF
>-|-|TRBV2|TRBJ1-1
TGTGCCAGCAGATTAATACTTTCGGGGTCTGAAGCTTTCTTT
CASRLILSGSEAFF